These 30 T cell receptor beta chains originate from one sample sequenced in a study of T cell responses to AZD1222 COVID-19 vaccine. TCRdb keeps only in-frame clones here, not all; method: immunoSEQ multiplex PCR. The data show around 130,000 clones, more than 90% seen once. The sample in question was peripheral blood, obtained 28 days after the second AZD1222 dose. These receptors all stem from an adult who received the AZD1222 COVID-19 vaccine.

J is TRBJ1-2 and V is TRBV4-1, with D possibly TRBD1 on 5 matching bases. Germline CDR1 MGHRA, CDR2 YSYEKL. The CDR3 is 15 residues long. The germline V and J ends were trimmed by 0 bases and 4 bases, with 12 bases remaining between them. The CDR3 protein is CASSQERQMGYGYTF. In nucleotides, the CDR3 is TGCGCCAGCAGCCAAGAACGACAGATGGGCTATGGCTACACCTTC.

The chain carries TRBV5-1 and TRBJ2-5; D unresolved. V was clipped by 5 bases and J by 4 bases, with 12 bases between them. Germline V gene sequence: CDR1 SGHRS, CDR2 YFSETQ. CDR3 length: 13 amino acids. The CDR3 DNA is TGCGCCAGCAGTCTTTCCCCCGGAGAGACCCAGTACTTC. It specifies CASSLSPGETQYF.

The chain combines TRBV19 with TRBJ2-5, with D unresolved. V gave up 1 base and J gave up 5 bases, with 14 bases separating them. Germline V gives CDR1 LNHDA, CDR2 SQIVND (reference sequence). This CDR3 is 15 amino acids long. In DNA, the CDR3 is TGTGCCAGTAGTATAGGGCCGAACCTCCCGGAGACCCAGTACTTC. Its translation is CASSIGPNLPETQYF.

The V gene is TRBV2, the J gene TRBJ2-3, with TRBD2 as a possible D gene (6 bases). The germline CDR1 and CDR2 sequences are SNHLY and FYNNEI. The CDR3 length is 14 residues. Trimming left V 7 bases short and J 9 bases short, with 20 bases between. CDR3 coding DNA: TGTGCCAGCAAGGAGGGTCCCCAAGGCGAGACGCAGTATTTT. It encodes CASKEGPQGETQYF.

The V and J genes are TRBV7-2 and TRBJ1-3; 9 bases are shared with TRBD1. CDR1 and CDR2 (germline): SGHTA, FQGNSA. This CDR3 has 16 amino acids. V was pared by 2 bases and J by 4 bases, with 6 bases of the junction left unmatched. The CDR3: CASSLLQGAQGNTIYF. The CDR3 DNA reads as TGTGCCAGCAGCTTATTACAGGGGGCGCAGGGAAACACCATATATTTT.

The genes are TRBV7-8 and TRBJ2-1; 11 nucleotides agree with TRBD2. Germline V gene data show CDR1 as SGHVS and CDR2 as FQNEAQ. This CDR3 contains 14 residues. The chain's CDR3 is CDNSGGANYNEQFF. The CDR3 DNA reads TGTGACAATAGCGGGGGGGCCAACTACAATGAGCAGTTCTTC.

The chain has TRBV9 and TRBJ2-3, with 11 nucleotides matching TRBD2. The junction had 6 bases not matched to a gene; V was cut back by 0 bases and J by 6 bases. The CDR3 runs 16 residues. CDR1 is SGDLS and CDR2 is YYNGEE in the germline V gene. Here the CDR3 reads CASSVVMTSGIDTQYF. CDR3 coding DNA: TGTGCCAGCAGCGTAGTGATGACTAGCGGGATCGATACGCAGTATTTT.

This chain uses TRBV19 with TRBJ2-7; D is uncertain. Germline CDR1 is LNHDA and CDR2 is SQIVND (reference sequence). V was clipped by 5 bases and J by 5 bases, with 10 bases between them. This CDR3 is built from 12 residues. The CDR3 loop reads CASSGAGHEQYF. The DNA of the CDR3 is TGTGCCAGTAGTGGCGCCGGACACGAGCAGTACTTC.

The rearrangement links TRBV13 to TRBJ1-4; tentative D call: TRBD1 (6 bases). The V gene lost 4 bases and the J gene lost 2 bases, with 14 bases spanning the gap. Germline CDR1 and CDR2: PRHDT and FYEKMQ (reference sequence). The CDR3 is 16 amino acids. CDR3 region: CASSSMGAATNEKLFF. In DNA form, the CDR3 reads TGTGCCAGCAGCTCCATGGGGGCGGCTACTAATGAAAAACTGTTTTTT.

This clone was found once. The genes are TRBV6-6 and TRBJ1-2, with TRBD1 matching over 8 bases. The CDR3 extends over 15 amino acids. V was clipped by 1 base and J by 0 bases; unmatched bases: 1. In germline, CDR1 is MNHNY, CDR2 SVGAGI (reference sequence). CDR3 loop: CASSYLQGANYGYTF. In nucleotides, the CDR3 is TGTGCCAGCAGTTACTTACAGGGGGCTAACTATGGCTACACCTTC.

The chain uses TRBV2 and TRBJ1-5; D remains unclear. V was pared by 6 bases and J by 6 bases, with 15 bases between. The germline V gene has CDR1 SNHLY and CDR2 FYNNEI. This CDR3 has 14 residues. For the CDR3, the DNA is TGTGCCAGCAGACGGCTTTCAGGCGGTCAGCCCCAGCATTTT. Amino acid sequence: CASRRLSGGQPQHF.

The chain recombines TRBV5-1 with TRBJ1-2, with 8 bases identical to TRBD1. The CDR3 totals 14 residues. The V and J ends lost 3 bases and 5 bases, in that order; junction bases with no gene match: 6. Germline CDR1 SGHRS, CDR2 YFSETQ. The CDR3 DNA reads TGCGCCAGCAGCTCTCAGGGGGCTGAGTATGGCTACACCTTC. This translates into CASSSQGAEYGYTF.

The rearrangement joins TRBV7-2 to TRBJ2-1; 8 bases are shared with TRBD2. Germline V gene sequence: CDR1 SGHTA, CDR2 FQGNSA. V shed 5 bases and J 2 bases; nucleotides not matched to a gene: 11. The CDR3 sequence is 17 residues long. The CDR3 DNA sequence: TGTGCCAGCAGCCCAACATACACTAGCGGCCCCTACAATGAGCAGTTCTTC. This gives the protein CASSPTYTSGPYNEQFF.

This rearrangement joins TRBV24-1 to TRBJ2-1; TRBD2 is a possible D gene (5 bases). Germline values: CDR1 KGHDR, CDR2 SFDVKD. CDR3 size: 20 residues. Trimming stripped 4 bases from V and 5 bases from J, with 29 bases between. Here the CDR3 reads CATSDVKPQEVPRRHNEQFF. The CDR3 DNA reads TGTGCCACCAGTGACGTCAAACCCCAGGAGGTCCCACGCAGACACAATGAGCAGTTCTTC.

The chain carries TRBV5-1 and TRBJ2-2; TRBD2 is a possible D gene (6 bases). V was shortened by 0 bases and J by 4 bases, with 10 bases between the two germline ends. The CDR3 is 15 amino acids. Germline values: CDR1 SGHRS, CDR2 YFSETQ. DNA of the CDR3: TGCGCCAGCAGCTTGGCCGGGAGTACCACCGGGGAGCTGTTTTTT. It translates to CASSLAGSTTGELFF. Supplemented by reference TRBV5-1 and TRBJ2-2, the full variable domain reads KAGVTQTPRYLIKTRGQQVTLSCSPISGHRSVSWYQQTPGQGLQFLFEYFSETQRNKGNFPGRFSGRQFSNSRSEMNVSTLELGDSALYLCASSLAGSTTGELFFGEGSRLTVL.

The chain joins TRBV6-4 to TRBJ2-7, with TRBD1 matching 7 bases. The CDR3 loop spans 14 amino acids. Per the germline V gene, CDR1 is MRHNA and CDR2 is SNTAGT. Trimming took 8 bases from V and 2 from J; bases not matched to a gene: 9. CDR3 nucleotide sequence: TGTGCCAGCTTCGACAGGGACCAAACCTACGAGCAGTACTTC. Translation: CASFDRDQTYEQYF.

The V and J genes are TRBV30 and TRBJ1-1; D is uncertain. Germline CDR1 GTSNPN, CDR2 SVGIG (reference sequence). Trimming left V 2 bases short and J 6 bases short, with 10 bases between. The CDR3 length is 12 residues. The CDR3 sequence: CAWSQTGAEAFF. CDR3 DNA: TGTGCCTGGAGTCAGACCGGGGCTGAAGCTTTCTTT.

This clone was counted once. The J gene is TRBJ2-2, the V gene TRBV5-1; no clear D. Germline loops: CDR1 SGHRS, CDR2 YFSETQ. This CDR3 comprises 13 residues. V was cut by 0 bases and J by 7 bases, with 7 bases left in between. CDR3 loop: CASSLVGYGELFF. The CDR3 DNA reads as TGCGCCAGCAGCTTGGTGGGATACGGGGAGCTGTTTTTT.

This clone appeared a few times. V gene TRBV7-9 combines with J gene TRBJ2-1; 10 positions match TRBD1. CDR1 is SEHNR, CDR2 FQNEAQ, per germline (reference sequence). V shed 5 bases, J shed 10 bases, and the junction held 8 bases outside the gene matches. This CDR3 spans 14 amino acids. CDR3 in DNA: TGTGCCAGCAGCCCGGGACAGGGGTCTCAAGAGCAGTTCTTC. Its translation is CASSPGQGSQEQFF.

This chain uses TRBV7-8 with TRBJ1-2, with TRBD1 matching over 7 bases. The V gene's germline CDR1 is SGHVS and CDR2 FQNEAQ. The trim removed 1 base at V and 2 bases at J, leaving 4 bases unmatched. The CDR3 length is 15 residues. CDR3 region: CASSLDPQGNYGYTF. For the CDR3, the DNA is TGTGCCAGCAGCTTAGACCCACAGGGGAACTATGGCTACACCTTC.

The genes are TRBV6-1 and TRBJ1-5; D is possibly TRBD1 (5 bases). Germline V gene sequence: CDR1 MNHNS, CDR2 SASEGT. The CDR3 loop spans 17 amino acids. Trimming took off 4 bases at V and 0 bases at J, with 16 bases between the two ends. CDR3 protein: CASSGMGVGDSNQPQHF. DNA of the CDR3: TGTGCCAGCAGTGGAATGGGGGTCGGAGATAGCAATCAGCCCCAGCATTTT.

The chain uses TRBV5-1 and TRBJ2-1; maybe TRBD2 (6 bases). This CDR3 is built from 16 residues. The germline CDR1 and CDR2 sequences are SGHRS and YFSETQ. Trimming cost V 0 bases and J 0 bases, with 10 bases left between them. CDR3 loop: CASSLVPGSSYNEQFF. The CDR3 nucleotides read TGCGCCAGCAGCTTGGTCCCCGGGAGCTCCTACAATGAGCAGTTCTTC.

The chain carries TRBV4-3 and TRBJ1-5; possibly TRBD1 for D (6 bases). There are 15 residues in the CDR3. Germline CDR1 LGHNA, CDR2 YSLEER. V lost 3 bases to trimming and J lost 6 bases, with 15 bases between them. As DNA, the CDR3 is TGCGCCAGCAGCCAGAGAGTGGGGGCAGGTCAGCCCCAGCATTTT. Its translation: CASSQRVGAGQPQHF.

The chain uses TRBV9 and TRBJ1-2, with 8 bases identical to TRBD1. The CDR3 length is 15 residues. Looked up from germline, CDR1 is SGDLS and CDR2 is YYNGEE. V lost 6 bases, J lost 4 bases, and 11 bases stayed unmatched. In nucleotides, the CDR3 is TGTGCCAGCACCAGACAGGGGAGGGCTTCCTATGGCTACACCTTC. Translation: CASTRQGRASYGYTF. Together with reference TRBV9 and TRBJ1-2, the CDR3 gives the full variable domain: DSGVTQTPKHLITATGQRVTLRCSPRSGDLSVYWYQQSLDQGLQFLIQYYNGEERAKGNILERFSAQQFPDLHSELNLSSLELGDSALYFCASTRQGRASYGYTFGSGTRLTVV.

The genes are TRBV11-3 and TRBJ1-1; 7 nucleotides line up with TRBD1. CDR3 length: 14 residues. J lost 6 bases, V lost 1 base, and 5 bases had no gene match. Per germline, CDR1 SGHNT and CDR2 YENEEA. This CDR3 reads CASSLGDRESEAFF. The CDR3, as DNA: TGTGCCAGCAGCTTAGGAGACAGGGAGTCTGAAGCTTTCTTT.

This chain links TRBV19 with TRBJ2-1, with D hard to call. The germline gives CDR1 LNHDA, CDR2 SQIVND (reference sequence). Trimming took 6 bases from V and 8 from J, leaving 8 bases between them. The CDR3 is 11 residues long. CDR3 coding DNA: TGTGCCAGTAGCTTACTGGATGAGCAGTTCTTC. This translates into CASSLLDEQFF.

The genes are TRBV6-5 and TRBJ1-1; 9 nucleotides match TRBD1. CDR3 length: 12 residues. Trimming removed 4 bases from V and 9 bases from J; junction bases left unmatched: 3. CDR1 and CDR2 from the germline V gene are MNHEY and SVGAGI. Here the CDR3 reads CASSLQGAKAFF. Here the CDR3 DNA reads TGTGCCAGCAGTTTACAGGGGGCTAAAGCTTTCTTT.

The chain recombines TRBV7-9 with TRBJ1-6; weak D call: TRBD1 (6 bases). The CDR3 loop spans 15 amino acids. The ends were cut back, 2 bases at V and 9 bases at J, with 14 bases in the middle. Germline V gene lookup returns CDR1 SEHNR and CDR2 FQNEAQ (reference sequence). The CDR3 bases are TGTGCCAGCAGCTTATATGGGGACAACTCTTCACCCCTCCACTTT. Translating it yields CASSLYGDNSSPLHF.

V is TRBV18 and J is TRBJ2-3, with 9 bases fitting TRBD2. The germline gives CDR1 KGHSH, CDR2 LQKENI. CDR3 size: 15 residues. The junction had 4 bases not matched to a gene; V was cut back by 5 bases and J by 1 base. The CDR3 here is CASSVREGRTDTQYF. CDR3 bases: TGTGCCAGCTCAGTGCGGGAGGGCCGCACAGATACGCAGTATTTT.

This clone came up once. The chain recombines TRBV27 with TRBJ2-2; perhaps TRBD1 as D (6 bases). Germline lookup yields CDR1 MNHEY and CDR2 SMNVEV (reference sequence). CDR3 size: 18 residues. V lost 0 bases and J 4 bases, leaving 18 bases between the germline ends. CDR3 DNA: TGTGCCAGCAGTTTATCGAGTTCGGCAGGGGAGACCACCGGGGAGCTGTTTTTT. Translated: CASSLSSSAGETTGELFF.